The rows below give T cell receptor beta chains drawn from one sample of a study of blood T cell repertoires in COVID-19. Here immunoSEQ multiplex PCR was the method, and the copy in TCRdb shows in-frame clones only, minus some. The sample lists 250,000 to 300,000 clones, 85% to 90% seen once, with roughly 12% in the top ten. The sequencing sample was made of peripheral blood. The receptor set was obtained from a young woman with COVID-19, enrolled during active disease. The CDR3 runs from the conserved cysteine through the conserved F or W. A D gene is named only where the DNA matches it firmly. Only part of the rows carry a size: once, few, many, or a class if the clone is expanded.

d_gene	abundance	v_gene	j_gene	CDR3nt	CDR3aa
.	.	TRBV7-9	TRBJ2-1	TGTGCCAGCAGCTTAGTGACAGCCCCCAATGAGCAGTTCTTC	CASSLVTAPNEQFF
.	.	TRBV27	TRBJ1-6	TGTGCCAGCAGTTTTATCAGGGGTGGCTATAATTCACCCCTCCACTTT	CASSFIRGGYNSPLHF
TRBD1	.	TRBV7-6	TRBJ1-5	TGTGCCAGCAGCTCCGGGACAGGGGTCGATCAGCCCCAGCATTTT	CASSSGTGVDQPQHF
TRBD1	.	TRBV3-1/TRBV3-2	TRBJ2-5	TGTGCCAGCAGCCAAAACAGGGGGCGTGAGACCCAGTACTTC	CASSQNRGRETQYF
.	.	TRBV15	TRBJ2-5	TGTGCCACCAGCACAAGAGGTTGGGGAGTAGAGACCCAGTACTTC	CATSTRGWGVETQYF
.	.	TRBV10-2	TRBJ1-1	TGCGCCAGCAGTGAGTTTACTAAGGGGGAAGCTTTCTTT	CASSEFTKGEAFF
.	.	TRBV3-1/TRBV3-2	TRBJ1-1	TGTGCCAGCAGCCCAGTTGCGCGGTCGAACACTGAAGCTTTCTTT	CASSPVARSNTEAFF
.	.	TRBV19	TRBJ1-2	TGTGCCAGTAGTCCGGACCCCCGATCGGGGGGCTACACCTTC	CASSPDPRSGGYTF
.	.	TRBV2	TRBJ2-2	TGTGCCAGCAGCCTAGACACCGGGGAGCTGTTTTTT	CASSLDTGELFF
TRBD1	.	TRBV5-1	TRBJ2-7	TGCGCCAGCAGCGAGACAGGGATCTACGAGCAGTACTTC	CASSETGIYEQYF
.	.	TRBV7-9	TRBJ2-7	TGTGCCAGCAGCTTTGCAGGGTCCTACGAGCAGTACTTC	CASSFAGSYEQYF
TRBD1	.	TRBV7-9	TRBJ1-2	TGTGCCAGCAGCTTCCAGGGGGCTAACTATGGCTACACCTTC	CASSFQGANYGYTF
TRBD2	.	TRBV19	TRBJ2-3	TGTGCCACACGGGACTATAGCACAGATACGCAGTATTTT	CATRDYSTDTQYF
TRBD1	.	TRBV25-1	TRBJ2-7	TGTGCCAGCAGTGAAACCGCTTCGACAGGGACCTACGAGCAGTACTTC	CASSETASTGTYEQYF
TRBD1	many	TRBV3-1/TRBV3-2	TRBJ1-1	TGTGCCAGCAGCCCGGGACAGGGCAGTCTGAACACTGAAGCTTTCTTT	CASSPGQGSLNTEAFF
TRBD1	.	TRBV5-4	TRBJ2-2	TGTGCCAGCAGCTTGGGACAGGGAGCGAACGGGGAGCTGTTTTTT	CASSLGQGANGELFF
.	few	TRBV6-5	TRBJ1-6	TGTGCCAGCAGTACAGTCTATAATTCACCCCTCCACTTT	CASSTVYNSPLHF
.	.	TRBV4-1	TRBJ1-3	TGCGCCAGCAGCCAAGATTCAGGGGACCTAGGAAACACCATATATTTT	CASSQDSGDLGNTIYF
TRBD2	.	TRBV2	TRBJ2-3	TGTGCCAGCAATGGACTAGCGGGGGGCAGGTACACAGATACGCAGTATTTT	CASNGLAGGRYTDTQYF
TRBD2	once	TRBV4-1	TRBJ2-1	TGCGCCAGCCGGGAGGACGAGAGCTCCTACAATGAGCAGTTCTTC	CASREDESSYNEQFF
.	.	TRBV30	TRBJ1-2	TGTGCCTGGACTTATACAGGAGACTATGGCTACACCTTC	CAWTYTGDYGYTF
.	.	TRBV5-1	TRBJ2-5	TGCGCCAGCAGCTTGGACGGACGAGGGAAAGAGACCCAGTACTTC	CASSLDGRGKETQYF
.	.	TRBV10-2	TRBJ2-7	TGCGCCAGCAGGACCGGGACTGCCCTTCTCCAGAACGAGCAGTACTTC	CASRTGTALLQNEQYF
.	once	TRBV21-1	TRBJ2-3	TGTGCCAGCAGCAAGGGGGGTCGGACAAGCACAGATACGCAGTATTTT	CASSKGGRTSTDTQYF
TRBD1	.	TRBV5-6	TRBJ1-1	TGTGCCAGCTGCGCAACAGGGGCTCCTGAGATGAACACTGAAGCTTTCTTT	CASCATGAPEMNTEAFF